This TCR beta chain emerged from a study of shared clonotypes between healthy human individuals. Measured with immunoSEQ multiplex PCR; TCRdb has only the in-frame clones, and not every one. This sample has millions of clones, with approximately 93% found just once. CD45RA+ naive and CD45RA-negative memory subsets were separated from CD4+ cells. The CDR3 is made up of 16 amino acids. The trim removed 4 bases at V and 3 bases at J, leaving 6 bases unmatched. The germline CDR1 and CDR2 sequences are LNHDA and SQIVND (reference sequence). The J gene is TRBJ2-6, the V gene TRBV19, with 7 positions matching TRBD1. This receptor was obtained from a young man in good health. Some clones in this sample may be carry-over from other donors' samples. The sample consisted of naive CD4+ T cells from PBMCs. Subset defined: CD45RA+ positively selected. The CDR3 DNA reads as TGTGCCAGTAGTACCAACAGGGGCGGTGGGGCCAACGTCCTGACTTTC. Its translation is CASSTNRGGGANVLTF.